The clone carrying this TCR beta chain was observed once. Per the germline V gene, CDR1 is SGHTS and CDR2 is YDEGEE. V was pared by 5 bases and J by 4 bases, with 7 bases of the junction left unmatched. The length of the CDR3 is 14 residues. The data derive from a study of cytomegalovirus exposure and HLA in healthy donors. Both 60 Vbeta primers and 13 Jbeta primers went into the PCR. The data were produced by immunoSEQ multiplex PCR, yet TCRdb's version contains in-frame clones alone and is incomplete. The sample shows some 130,000 clones, roughly four fifths of them seen only once. Sequenced material: PBMCs. This clonotype was sampled from a male donor in good health and CMV-seropositive. V usage is TRBV5-8 and J usage is TRBJ1-2; TRBD1 agrees at 8 bases. CDR3 sequence reads: CASSWTGSVYGYTF. CDR3 nucleotides: TGTGCCAGCAGTTGGACAGGGTCAGTCTATGGCTACACCTTC.